The source of this TCR beta chain is a study of T cell responses to AZD1222 COVID-19 vaccine. For this clone: Its target is unknown.

Study-wide points: It should be noted that donors were predominantly white British and more often female, and clonal diversity was possibly underestimated. Unmutated variant regions are reportedly targeted by nearly half of spike-specific TCRs. Distributed over spike, vaccine-associated CD4 TCRs predominated at 160-218 and 743-854. Recipients of two AZD1222 doses showed rising Spike-specific TCR breadth and depth.

Here immunoSEQ multiplex PCR was the method, and the copy in TCRdb shows in-frame clones only, minus some. The table lists 100,000 to 150,000 clones, roughly 92% of them singletons. Sample: peripheral blood, taken 28 days after the second AZD1222 dose. The receptor was isolated from an adult who received the AZD1222 COVID-19 vaccine.

The CDR3 loop reads CASSLDGLGQYF. The CDR3 DNA is TGTGCCAGCAGCTTAGATGGACTCGGGCAGTACTTC. The J gene is TRBJ2-7, the V gene TRBV7-9, with TRBD2 as a possible D gene (5 bases). Germline loops: CDR1 SEHNR, CDR2 FQNEAQ (reference sequence). V shed 1 base and J shed 9 bases, with 10 bases lying between them. This CDR3 is built from 12 residues.